The entry below describes one T cell receptor beta chain. Its target is unknown. Libraries were prepared by immunoSEQ multiplex PCR; TCRdb keeps only in-frame clonotypes and omits some of them. The data hold about 110,000 clones, with approximately 87% observed a single time. The entry originates in a study of cytomegalovirus exposure and HLA in healthy donors. Findings of the study overall: Cytomegalovirus-associated TCR beta chains were listed, numbering 164. The finding came from a later analysis; first-cohort TCR clusters tended to co-occur in the roughly 120 validation repertoires. Generally TCR sequences proved uncommon, though certain public TCRs appeared in numerous donors. The classifier reportedly diagnosed cytomegalovirus status with high specificity and sensitivity.

The germline gives CDR1 SSHAT, CDR2 FNYEAQ (reference sequence). The CDR3 has 13 amino acids. V gave up 5 bases and J gave up 5 bases, with 9 bases separating them. The TCR originated in a young woman in good health and CMV-seropositive. The specimen was PBMCs. V and J are TRBV7-7 and TRBJ2-2; a weak D match, TRBD1 (5 bases). The CDR3: CASSPDRTGELFF. The CDR3 region has the DNA TGTGCCAGCAGCCCAGACAGAACCGGGGAGCTGTTTTTT.